This TCR beta chain was found in a study of cytomegalovirus exposure and HLA in healthy donors. Study findings and constraints: Sequencing had likely introduced a cluster of highly shared sequence variants as an artifact. In a later analysis, HLA-associated TCR beta chains were more clonally expanded than equally common others. What TCR beta sequences reportedly achieved was accurate prediction of HLA-A and HLA-B alleles in most subjects.

V lost 4 bases to trimming and J lost 10 bases; unmatched junction nucleotides: 4. This CDR3 spans 13 amino acids. Germline CDR1 is SGHKS and CDR2 is YYEKEE (reference sequence). 13 Jbeta primers and 60 Vbeta primers were used for the PCR. Profiling relied on immunoSEQ multiplex PCR, and the TCRdb table lists in-frame clones only, not all of them. The repertoire holds some 150,000 clones, with more than 8% as singletons. In regard to this clone: What it binds is unknown.

This chain uses TRBV5-5 with TRBJ1-6; 8 bases match TRBD1. The sequence came from a man aged 50 to 59 in good health and CMV-seronegative. The sample comprised PBMCs. The CDR3 is CASSGQGGSPLHF. The CDR3, as DNA: TGTGCCAGCAGCGGACAGGGAGGGTCACCCCTCCACTTT.